A single sample is the source of the 15 T cell receptor beta chains below, sequenced in a study of cytotoxic CD8 clonotypes in ibrutinib-treated CLL. The table came from immunoSEQ multiplex PCR; TCRdb's copy has only in-frame clones and leaves some out. The table has about 25,000 clones, 69% seen once. This sample comprised PBMCs, obtained at disease progression, from a patient treated with ibrutinib. The source is a human donor with chronic lymphocytic leukemia.

The chain is built from TRBV4-1 and TRBJ2-1; maybe TRBD1 (6 bases). The V gene's germline CDR1 is MGHRA and CDR2 YSYEKL. The ends were cut back, 0 bases at V and 9 bases at J, with 9 bases in the middle. The length of the CDR3 is 13 residues. CDR3 in DNA: TGCGCCAGCAGCCAAGAGGGGGCCAGTGAGCAGTTCTTC. It is translated as CASSQEGASEQFF.

This clone was recorded many times. The chain joins TRBV7-8 to TRBJ1-2; D uncertain. The germline CDR1 and CDR2 sequences are SGHVS and FQNEAQ. The CDR3 has 16 residues. V lost 1 base to trimming and J lost 0 bases, with 12 bases between them. In nucleotides, the CDR3 is TGTGCCAGCAGCTTAGGGCAATTCGATGCTAACTATGGCTACACCTTC. Its translation: CASSLGQFDANYGYTF. Full variable domain (missing parts from reference TRBV7-8 and TRBJ1-2): GAGVSQSPRYKVAKRGQDVALRCDPISGHVSLFWYQQALGQGPEFLTYFQNEAQLDKSGLPSDRFFAERPEGSVSTLKIQRTQQEDSAVYLCASSLGQFDANYGYTFGSGTRLTVV.

The genes are TRBV2 and TRBJ1-1, with D maybe TRBD1 (5 bases). The ends were cut back, 5 bases at V and 4 bases at J, with 14 bases in the middle. The CDR3 contains 14 residues. Germline CDR1 is SNHLY and CDR2 is FYNNEI. The CDR3 coding sequence is TGTGCCAGCAGTCCCCAGGGCAGTACCACTGAAGCTTTCTTT. Translated: CASSPQGSTTEAFF.

The gene calls are TRBV30 and TRBJ1-5, with unresolved D. The CDR3 totals 15 residues. Germline lookup yields CDR1 GTSNPN and CDR2 SVGIG (reference sequence). The V and J ends lost 0 bases and 9 bases respectively, with 18 bases between them. CDR3 DNA sequence: TGTGCCTGGAGTGTGGCAGGCCGCCTAGGAGGGCCCCAGCATTTT. It translates to CAWSVAGRLGGPQHF.

This rearrangement joins TRBV11-3 to TRBJ2-2; unclear D gene. The CDR3 runs to 14 residues. Germline CDR1 reads SGHNT; CDR2 reads YENEEA. Trimming removed 5 bases at V and 1 base at J, with 8 bases between. The CDR3 loop is CASSRAGNTGELFF. In DNA, the CDR3 is TGTGCCAGCAGCAGAGCAGGGAACACCGGGGAGCTGTTTTTT.

This clone was observed a handful of times. The chain uses TRBV18 and TRBJ1-2, with D possibly TRBD1 on 5 matching bases. Germline V CDR1 and CDR2: KGHSH, LQKENI. Trimming took off 4 bases at V and 7 bases at J, with 13 bases between the two ends. The CDR3 sequence is 13 residues long. CDR3 nucleotide sequence: TGTGCCAGCTCACTTCCAGGCCAGGGTGGCTACACCTTC. Translating it yields CASSLPGQGGYTF.

This chain uses TRBV5-4 with TRBJ1-2; D is ambiguous. Germline loops: CDR1 SGHNT, CDR2 YYREEE (reference sequence). CDR3 size: 15 residues. V was trimmed by 4 bases and J by 6 bases, leaving 19 bases between them. The CDR3 sequence: CASSPISRVENGYTF. The DNA for the CDR3 is TGTGCCAGCAGCCCAATCTCGAGGGTAGAGAATGGCTACACCTTC.

The rearrangement joins TRBV18 to TRBJ1-5, with 8 nucleotides matching TRBD1. This CDR3 is built from 16 residues. V shed 3 bases and J 3 bases; nucleotides not matched to a gene: 7. Germline assignment: CDR1 KGHSH and CDR2 LQKENI. This CDR3 is CASSPGQGPLNQPQHF. The CDR3 bases are TGTGCCAGCTCACCCGGACAGGGTCCCCTCAATCAGCCCCAGCATTTT.

The V call is TRBV6-1, the J call TRBJ1-2; 8 bases map to TRBD1. The germline CDR1 and CDR2 sequences are MNHNS and SASEGT. Trimming took 10 bases from V and 6 from J; bases not matched to a gene: 7. The CDR3 totals 12 residues. In DNA, the CDR3 is TGTGCCACCCAGACAGGGGACGATGGCTACACCTTC. Its translation: CATQTGDDGYTF.

V and J are TRBV11-2 and TRBJ2-7; tentative D call: TRBD1 (7 bases). Germline CDR1 SGHAT, CDR2 FQNNGV. Trimming took 5 bases from V and 2 from J, leaving 19 bases between them. The CDR3 spans 16 residues. The CDR3 region is CASSVTAGGLPYEQYF. The CDR3 coding sequence is TGTGCCAGCAGCGTAACCGCAGGGGGGCTTCCCTACGAGCAGTACTTC.

This clone was observed once. This sequence joins TRBV5-6 and TRBJ2-5; perhaps TRBD1 as D (5 bases). V lost 4 bases and J lost 9, with 10 bases in between. There are 11 residues in the CDR3. The germline V gene encodes CDR1 SGHDT and CDR2 YYEEEE. The CDR3: CASSLGRAQYF. DNA for the CDR3: TGTGCCAGCAGCCTGGGCAGGGCCCAGTACTTC.

As regards this clone: Other DNA sequences within the sample encode an identical CDR3. The chain couples TRBV27 to TRBJ1-4, with D unresolved. The V end lost 6 bases, the J end lost 3 bases, and 11 bases lay between the germline ends. The germline gives CDR1 MNHEY, CDR2 SMNVEV (reference sequence). This CDR3 has 14 amino acids. The CDR3 nucleotides are TGTGCCAGCAGCTTTGGTCAGGCTAATGAAAAACTGTTTTTT. Amino acids: CASSFGQANEKLFF.

The chain has TRBV7-2 and TRBJ2-3; 13 nucleotides agree with TRBD2. The CDR3 is 16 residues long. Germline V lookup: CDR1 SGHTA, CDR2 FQGNSA. With V trimmed by 5 bases and J by 4 bases, 6 bases remained unmatched. The CDR3 DNA follows: TGTGCCAGCAGCCCCGGGACTAGCGGGACCTCAGATACGCAGTATTTT. Amino acid sequence: CASSPGTSGTSDTQYF.

Only a few counts were recorded for this clone. The chain recombines TRBV7-9 with TRBJ2-7; 9 bases align to TRBD1. Trimming took 0 bases from V and 4 from J; bases not matched to a gene: 4. From germline, CDR1 is SEHNR and CDR2 FQNEAQ (reference sequence). The CDR3 length is 15 residues. The CDR3 DNA sequence: TGTGCCAGCAGCTTAGCGGGGACAGGGACGTACGAGCAGTACTTC. It translates to CASSLAGTGTYEQYF. Full variable domain (outside the CDR3, taken from reference TRBV7-9 and TRBJ2-7): DTGVSQNPRHKITKRGQNVTFRCDPISEHNRLYWYRQTLGQGPEFLTYFQNEAQLEKSRLLSDRFSAERPKGSFSTLEIQRTEQGDSAMYLCASSLAGTGTYEQYFGPGTRLTVT.

On this clone itself: A far larger clone lies a single base away; this is likely a read error. The rearrangement links TRBV4-3 to TRBJ2-2, with TRBD2 matching 8 bases. V lost 5 bases, J lost 4 bases, and 9 bases stayed unmatched. The germline CDR1 and CDR2 sequences are LGHNA and YSLEER. This CDR3 region has 16 residues. CDR3 in amino acids: CASSGTGTRGTGELFF. The CDR3 DNA reads TGCGCCAGCAGCGGCACCGGGACTAGGGGCACCGGGGAGCTGTTTTTT.